What follows describes a single T cell receptor beta chain. Its antigen remains unidentified. Both 60 Vbeta primers and 13 Jbeta primers went into the PCR. This table comes from immunoSEQ multiplex PCR, and its TCRdb copy is limited to in-frame clones, with some not included. In the table there are 95,000 to 150,000 clones, 74% of which are singletons. The CDR3 spans 17 residues. CDR1 is SGHRS, CDR2 YFSETQ, per germline. Trimming removed 3 bases from V and 10 bases from J; junction bases left unmatched: 12. This sample was taken from a study of cytomegalovirus exposure and HLA in healthy donors. Overall study results and limits: A missense variant in DCLRE1C was later tied to TCR beta V- and J-gene trimming. Cytomegalovirus association was listed for 164 TCR beta chains.

This chain joins TRBV5-1 and TRBJ2-5; 16 positions match TRBD2. This TCR was sampled from a man in his forties in good health and CMV-seropositive. What was sequenced was PBMCs. The CDR3 coding sequence is TGCGCCAGCAGCTCCGGGACTAGCGGGAGGGGGGGTGGAAGCCAGTACTTC. This codes for CASSSGTSGRGGGSQYF.